Presented here are 15 T cell receptor beta chains from one specimen sequenced in a study of CD8 T cells in Susac syndrome. RNA amounts of about 0.45 to 1 ug underwent reverse transcription with random hexamers. TCRdb itself ran the immunoSEQ multiplex PCR reads through MiXCR, one entry per CDR3 protein. This repertoire shows 77,000 or so distinct CDR3 sequences, around 96% found once; its top ten account for 0.3% to 0.4%. Material: CD8+ T cells from PBMCs. All receptors come from a human donor with multiple sclerosis.

The chain combines TRBV6-5 with TRBJ1-1; perhaps TRBD1 as D (6 bases). V was clipped by 4 bases and J by 5 bases, with 11 bases between them. This CDR3 spans 13 amino acids. The germline gives CDR1 MNHEY, CDR2 SVGAGI. The CDR3 nucleotides are TGTGCCAGCAGTTTCAGGGGAAGTACTGAAGCTTTCTTT. It encodes CASSFRGSTEAFF.

V and J are TRBV2 and TRBJ2-7, with 8 bases aligning to TRBD2. J was trimmed by 4 bases and V by 4 bases; bases with no gene match: 6. The CDR3 length is 14 residues. The germline CDR1 and CDR2 sequences are SNHLY and FYNNEI. CDR3 loop: CASSGLSGGYEQYF. In nucleotides, the CDR3 is TGTGCCAGCAGTGGACTAAGCGGGGGTTACGAGCAGTACTTC. Together with reference TRBV2 and TRBJ2-7, the CDR3 gives the full variable domain: EPEVTQTPSHQVTQMGQEVILRCVPISNHLYFYWYRQILGQKVEFLVSFYNNEISEKSEIFDDQFSVERPDGSNFTLKIRSTKLEDSAMYFCASSGLSGGYEQYFGPGTRLTVT.

This clonotype was detected once. This chain joins TRBV13 and TRBJ1-1; 10 positions agree with TRBD1. The CDR3 is 16 amino acids. Germline-derived CDR1 and CDR2 are PRHDT and FYEKMQ (reference sequence). J was trimmed by 4 bases and V by 6 bases; bases with no gene match: 11. The CDR3 protein is CASSYGQGELSTEAFF. CDR3 in DNA: TGTGCCAGCAGTTATGGACAGGGGGAATTAAGCACTGAAGCTTTCTTT.

The rearrangement uses TRBV6-2 or TRBV6-3 and TRBJ2-7; D is unclear. CDR1 is MNHEY, CDR2 SVGEGT, per germline. The length of the CDR3 is 12 residues. Trimming left V 4 bases short and J 6 bases short, with 10 bases between. The CDR3 loop is CASSFKPGEQYF. The CDR3 coding sequence is TGTGCCAGCAGTTTCAAGCCGGGCGAGCAGTACTTC.

The chain joins TRBV18 to TRBJ2-7; 7 bases align to TRBD1. Germline trimming cut 3 bases from V and 0 bases from J; bases unmatched to any gene: 8. CDR1 KGHSH and CDR2 LQKENI come from the germline V gene. This CDR3 contains 16 residues. This CDR3 is CASSPPLGQTSYEQYF. Here the CDR3 DNA reads TGTGCCAGCTCACCCCCCCTGGGACAGACCTCCTACGAGCAGTACTTC.

The chain joins TRBV9 to TRBJ2-5, with D hard to call. This CDR3 spans 13 amino acids. CDR1 and CDR2 from the germline V gene are SGDLS and YYNGEE. Trimming left V 0 bases short and J 5 bases short, with 8 bases between. The CDR3 sequence is CASSVDPRETQYF. DNA for the CDR3: TGTGCCAGCAGCGTAGACCCACGGGAGACCCAGTACTTC.

The chain recombines TRBV29-1 with TRBJ1-2, with TRBD1 identical over 10 bases. The length of the CDR3 is 17 residues. The J segment lost 0 bases and the V segment lost 2 bases, leaving 9 bases of the junction unmatched. Looked up from germline, CDR1 is SQVTM and CDR2 is ANQGSEA. The CDR3 here is CSVEIRRQGAPNYGYTF. CDR3 sequence (DNA): TGCAGCGTTGAAATCCGAAGACAGGGGGCTCCTAACTATGGCTACACCTTC. Full variable domain (rest looked up from reference TRBV29-1 and TRBJ1-2): SAVISQKPSRDICQRGTSLTIQCQVDSQVTMMFWYRQQPGQSLTLIATANQGSEATYESGFVIDKFPISRPNLTFSTLTVSNMSPEDSSIYLCSVEIRRQGAPNYGYTFGSGTRLTVV.

The chain joins TRBV29-1 to TRBJ1-1; D not resolved. Germline V gene lookup returns CDR1 SQVTM and CDR2 ANQGSEA. The ends were cut back, 6 bases at V and 3 bases at J, with 8 bases in the middle. This CDR3 contains 11 residues. This CDR3 reads CSVGSYTEAFF. The CDR3 nucleotides are TGCAGCGTGGGGAGTTACACTGAAGCTTTCTTT.

V gene TRBV27 combines with J gene TRBJ1-2; D remains unclear. The CDR3 covers 11 residues. Trimming took 10 bases from V and 5 from J, leaving 11 bases between them. The germline gives CDR1 MNHEY, CDR2 SMNVEV (reference sequence). DNA of the CDR3: TGTGCCACCCTAACCGGGTATGGCTACACCTTC. This sequence encodes CATLTGYGYTF.

This chain links TRBV11-1 with TRBJ2-7, with 8 bases aligning to TRBD1. Germline V gene data show CDR1 as SGHAT and CDR2 as FQDESV (reference sequence). The CDR3 contains 15 residues. The trim removed 1 base at V and 3 bases at J, leaving 5 bases unmatched. CDR3 region: CASSLEYGQGYEQYF. The DNA of the CDR3 is TGTGCCAGCAGCTTAGAGTACGGACAGGGCTACGAGCAGTACTTC.

The rearrangement uses TRBV30 and TRBJ2-7; D possibly uses TRBD1 or TRBD2 (5 bases each). The germline V gene has CDR1 GTSNPN and CDR2 SVGIG (reference sequence). The CDR3 runs 17 residues. The V and J ends lost 3 bases and 0 bases respectively, with 21 bases between them. This CDR3 reads CAWRWGYRGQISYEQYF. For the CDR3, the DNA is TGTGCCTGGAGGTGGGGGTATAGAGGTCAGATCTCCTACGAGCAGTACTTC.

This chain connects TRBV12-3 or TRBV12-4 to TRBJ2-7; the D is unclear. The CDR3 is made up of 13 amino acids. Trimming took off 4 bases at V and 5 bases at J, with 12 bases between the two ends. As DNA, the CDR3 is TGTGCCAGCAGTTCAAACGAATACCACGAGCAGTACTTC. Translated, it gives CASSSNEYHEQYF.

The chain employs TRBV19 and TRBJ1-1, with TRBD1 matching 9 bases. CDR1 and CDR2 (germline): LNHDA, SQIVND (reference sequence). The CDR3 covers 17 residues. J lost 3 bases, V lost 3 bases, and 11 bases had no gene match. The CDR3 region has the DNA TGTGCCAGTAGTATCCCGGACAGGGGACCGGAGGACACTGAAGCTTTCTTT. Its translation is CASSIPDRGPEDTEAFF.

V is TRBV5-4 and J is TRBJ2-7; D ambiguous. The germline gives CDR1 SGHNT, CDR2 YYREEE (reference sequence). CDR3 length: 13 amino acids. Trimming removed 1 base at V and 1 base at J, with 6 bases between. The CDR3 loop is CASSLNPSYEQYF. CDR3 sequence (DNA): TGTGCCAGCAGCTTGAATCCTTCCTACGAGCAGTACTTC.

There are a few counts of this clonotype. The rearrangement uses TRBV23-1 and TRBJ2-3, with D unclear. TRBV23-1 qualifies as an ORF whose function is uncertain. Trimming shortened V by 0 bases and J by 0 bases, and 10 bases separated the two germline ends. The CDR3 totals 16 residues. CDR3 protein: CASSQSPEPSTDTQYF. In DNA form, the CDR3 reads TGCGCCAGCAGTCAATCGCCGGAACCCAGCACAGATACGCAGTATTTT.